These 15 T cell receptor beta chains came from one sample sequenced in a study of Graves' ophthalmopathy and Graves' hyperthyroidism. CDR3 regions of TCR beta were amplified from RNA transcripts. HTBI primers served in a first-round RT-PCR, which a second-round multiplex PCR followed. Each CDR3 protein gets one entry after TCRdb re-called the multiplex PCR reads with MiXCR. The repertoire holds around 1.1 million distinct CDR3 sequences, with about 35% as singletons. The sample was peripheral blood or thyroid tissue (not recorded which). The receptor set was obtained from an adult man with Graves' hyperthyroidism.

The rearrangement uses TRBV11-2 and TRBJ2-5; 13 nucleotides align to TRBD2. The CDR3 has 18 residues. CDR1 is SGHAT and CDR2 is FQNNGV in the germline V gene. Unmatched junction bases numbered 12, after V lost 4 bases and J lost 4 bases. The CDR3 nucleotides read TGTGCCAGCAGCTCCCTCACTAGCGGGAGGGGGCTGGGAGAGACCCAGTACTTC. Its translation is CASSSLTSGRGLGETQYF. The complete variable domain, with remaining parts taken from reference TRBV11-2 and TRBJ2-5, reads EAGVAQSPRYKIIEKRQSVAFWCNPISGHATLYWYQQILGQGPKLLIQFQNNGVVDDSQLPKDRFSAERLKGVDSTLKIQPAKLEDSAVYLCASSSLTSGRGLGETQYFGPGTRLLVL.

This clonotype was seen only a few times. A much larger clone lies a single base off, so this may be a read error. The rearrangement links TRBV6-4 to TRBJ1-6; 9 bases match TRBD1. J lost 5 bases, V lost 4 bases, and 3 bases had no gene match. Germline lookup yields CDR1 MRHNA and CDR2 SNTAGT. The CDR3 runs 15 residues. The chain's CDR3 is CASSVQGANNSPLHF. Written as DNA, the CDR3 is TGTGCCAGCAGTGTACAGGGGGCGAATAATTCACCCCTCCACTTT.

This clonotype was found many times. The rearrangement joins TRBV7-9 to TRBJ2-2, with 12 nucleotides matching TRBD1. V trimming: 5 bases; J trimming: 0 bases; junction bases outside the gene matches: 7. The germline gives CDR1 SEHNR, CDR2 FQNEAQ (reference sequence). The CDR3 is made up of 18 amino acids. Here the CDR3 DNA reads TGTGCCAGCAGCAACCGGGACAGGGGGCCTCCGAACACCGGGGAGCTGTTTTTT. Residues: CASSNRDRGPPNTGELFF.

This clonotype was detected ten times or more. The chain's CDR3 is CASRQGQGGSPLHF. CDR3 DNA sequence: TGTGCCAGCAGGCAAGGCCAGGGAGGCTCACCCCTCCACTTT. The J gene is TRBJ1-6, the V gene TRBV11-2; a possible D gene is TRBD1 (5 bases). This CDR3 is 14 amino acids long. CDR1 SGHAT and CDR2 FQNNGV come from the germline V gene. Trimming removed 6 bases at V and 10 bases at J, with 16 bases between.

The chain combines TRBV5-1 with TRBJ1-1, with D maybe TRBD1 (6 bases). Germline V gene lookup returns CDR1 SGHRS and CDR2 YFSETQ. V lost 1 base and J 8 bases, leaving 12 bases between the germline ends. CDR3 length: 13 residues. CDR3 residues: CASSLLSGAEAFF. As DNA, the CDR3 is TGCGCCAGCAGCTTGCTATCAGGGGCCGAAGCTTTCTTT.

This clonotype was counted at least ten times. The CDR3 DNA follows: TGTGCCAGCAGTTACTCGAGCCCCAGTCTGGTTGGCGGGGCCAACGTCCTGACTTTC. As protein: CASSYSSPSLVGGANVLTF. The chain uses TRBV6-5 and TRBJ2-6; D is uncertain. The CDR3 spans 19 residues. V lost 0 bases and J lost 4, with 19 bases in between. Per the germline V gene, CDR1 is MNHEY and CDR2 is SVGAGI.

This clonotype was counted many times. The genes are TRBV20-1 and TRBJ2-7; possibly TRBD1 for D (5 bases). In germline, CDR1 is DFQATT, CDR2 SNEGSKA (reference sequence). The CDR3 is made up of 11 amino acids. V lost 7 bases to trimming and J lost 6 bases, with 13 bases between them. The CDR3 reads CSVWGPVEQYF. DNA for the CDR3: TGCAGTGTATGGGGCCCTGTCGAGCAGTACTTC.

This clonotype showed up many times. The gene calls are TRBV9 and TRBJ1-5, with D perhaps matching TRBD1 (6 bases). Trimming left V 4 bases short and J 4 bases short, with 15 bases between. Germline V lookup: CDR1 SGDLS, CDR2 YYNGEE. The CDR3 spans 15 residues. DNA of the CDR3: TGTGCCAGCAGCTCACAGGGCATAGCAAATCAGCCCCAGCATTTT. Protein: CASSSQGIANQPQHF.

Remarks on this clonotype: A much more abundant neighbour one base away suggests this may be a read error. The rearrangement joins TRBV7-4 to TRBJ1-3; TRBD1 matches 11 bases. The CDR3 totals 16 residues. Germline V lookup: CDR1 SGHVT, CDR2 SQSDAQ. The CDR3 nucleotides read TGTGCCAGCAGCTTAGGGACAGGGGGCGATGGAAACACCGTATATTTT. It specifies CASSLGTGGDGNTVYF.

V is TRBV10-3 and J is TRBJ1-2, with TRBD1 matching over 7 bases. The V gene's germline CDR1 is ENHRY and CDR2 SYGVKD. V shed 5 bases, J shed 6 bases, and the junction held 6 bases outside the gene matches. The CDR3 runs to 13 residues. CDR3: CAISKGAEDGYTF. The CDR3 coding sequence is TGTGCCATCAGTAAGGGGGCGGAGGATGGCTACACCTTC.

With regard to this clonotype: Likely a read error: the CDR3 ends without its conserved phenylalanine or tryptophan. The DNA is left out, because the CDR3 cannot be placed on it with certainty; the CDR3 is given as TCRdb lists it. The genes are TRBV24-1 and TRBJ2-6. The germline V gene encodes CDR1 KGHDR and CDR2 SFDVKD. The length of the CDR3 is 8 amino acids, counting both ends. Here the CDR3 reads CATSDPTS.

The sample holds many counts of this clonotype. CDR3 loop: CASSTAGTGGYEQYF. CDR3 sequence (DNA): TGTGCCAGTAGCACCGCCGGGACAGGGGGCTACGAGCAGTACTTC. The chain combines TRBV19 with TRBJ2-7; the match to TRBD1 covers 11 bases. With V trimmed by 6 bases and J by 3 bases, 7 bases remained unmatched. The CDR3 loop spans 15 amino acids. CDR1 LNHDA and CDR2 SQIVND come from the germline V gene (reference sequence).

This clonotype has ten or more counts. The DNA for the CDR3 is TGCAGCGGCGCTAGGCGGGGGGGAGGAAGCGGGGAGCTGTTTTTT. It encodes CSGARRGGGSGELFF. This chain joins TRBV29-1 and TRBJ2-2, with 9 nucleotides matching TRBD2. Germline lookup yields CDR1 SQVTM and CDR2 ANQGSEA. The CDR3 sequence is 15 residues long. Losses at the gene ends were 7 bases for V and 7 bases for J; bases not matched to a gene: 13.

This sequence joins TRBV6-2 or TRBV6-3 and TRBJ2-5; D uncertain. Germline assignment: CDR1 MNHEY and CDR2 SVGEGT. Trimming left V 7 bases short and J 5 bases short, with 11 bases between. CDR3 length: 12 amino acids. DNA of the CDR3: TGTGCCAGCATCGACCCCGTGGAGACCCAGTACTTC. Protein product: CASIDPVETQYF.

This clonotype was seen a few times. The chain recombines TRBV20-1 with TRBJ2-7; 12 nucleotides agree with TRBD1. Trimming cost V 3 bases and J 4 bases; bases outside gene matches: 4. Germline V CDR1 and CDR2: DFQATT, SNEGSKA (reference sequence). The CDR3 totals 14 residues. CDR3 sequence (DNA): TGCAGTGCTAGGGGACAGGGGGCCCCTTACGAGCAGTACTTC. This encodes CSARGQGAPYEQYF.